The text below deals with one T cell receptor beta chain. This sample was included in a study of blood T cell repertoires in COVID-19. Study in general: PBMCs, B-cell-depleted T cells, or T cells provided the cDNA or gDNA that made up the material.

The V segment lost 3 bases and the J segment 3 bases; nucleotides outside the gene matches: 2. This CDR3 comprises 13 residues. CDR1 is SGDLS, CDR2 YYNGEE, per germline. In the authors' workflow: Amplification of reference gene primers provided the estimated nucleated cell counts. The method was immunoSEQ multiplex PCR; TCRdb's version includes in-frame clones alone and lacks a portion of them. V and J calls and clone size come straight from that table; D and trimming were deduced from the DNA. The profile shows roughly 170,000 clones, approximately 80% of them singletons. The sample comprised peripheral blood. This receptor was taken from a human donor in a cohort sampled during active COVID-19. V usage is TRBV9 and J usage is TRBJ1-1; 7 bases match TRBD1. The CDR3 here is CASSARGDTEAFF. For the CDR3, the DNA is TGTGCCAGCAGCGCCAGGGGGGACACTGAAGCTTTCTTT.